The present TCR beta chain was sequenced within a study of T cell repertoires in cytomegalovirus infection. Losses at the gene ends were 3 bases for V and 6 bases for J; bases not matched to a gene: 6. Germline assignment: CDR1 SEHNR and CDR2 FQNEAQ (reference sequence). The CDR3 spans 14 residues. TCRdb fed the reads into MiXCR, producing one record per CDR3 protein. The data hold roughly 720,000 distinct CDR3 sequences, with roughly 36% observed a single time. In this sample, this clonotype turned up a few times. The sequence came from a human donor in good health (CMV status not recorded). Some clones in this sample may be carry-over from other donors' samples. Sequencing was done on a sample of PBMCs. This chain uses TRBV7-9 with TRBJ1-2, with TRBD1 matching 8 bases. CDR3 in DNA: TGTGCCAGCAGCTTGGGGGCAGGGGGCGATGGCTACACCTTC. It translates to CASSLGAGGDGYTF.